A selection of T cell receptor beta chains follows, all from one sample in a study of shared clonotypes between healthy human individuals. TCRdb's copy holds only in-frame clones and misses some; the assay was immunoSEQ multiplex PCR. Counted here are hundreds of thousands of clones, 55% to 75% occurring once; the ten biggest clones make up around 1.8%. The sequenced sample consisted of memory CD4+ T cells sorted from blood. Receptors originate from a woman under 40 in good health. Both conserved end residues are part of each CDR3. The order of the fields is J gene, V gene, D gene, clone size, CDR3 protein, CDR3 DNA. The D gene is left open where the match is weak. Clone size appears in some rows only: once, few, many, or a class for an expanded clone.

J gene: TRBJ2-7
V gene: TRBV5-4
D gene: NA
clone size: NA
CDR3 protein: CASSSGDNPYEQYF
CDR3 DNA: TGTGCCAGCAGCTCAGGGGACAACCCCTACGAGCAGTACTTC

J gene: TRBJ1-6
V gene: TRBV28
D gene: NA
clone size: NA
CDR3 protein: CASSRQTGHNSPLHF
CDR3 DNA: TGTGCCAGCAGTCGCCAGACAGGTCATAATTCACCCCTCCACTTT

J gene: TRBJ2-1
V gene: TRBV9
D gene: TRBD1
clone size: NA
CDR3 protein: CASRETGGSYNEQFF
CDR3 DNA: TGTGCCAGCAGAGAGACAGGGGGCTCCTACAATGAGCAGTTCTTC

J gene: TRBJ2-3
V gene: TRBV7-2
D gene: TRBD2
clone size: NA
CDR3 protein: CASSLTSGRLDTQYF
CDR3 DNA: TGTGCCAGCAGCCTCACTAGCGGGAGGTTAGATACGCAGTATTTT

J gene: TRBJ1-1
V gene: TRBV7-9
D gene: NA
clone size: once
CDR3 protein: CASSARGLNTEAFF
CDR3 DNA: TGTGCCAGCAGCGCCAGGGGCCTGAACACTGAAGCTTTCTTT

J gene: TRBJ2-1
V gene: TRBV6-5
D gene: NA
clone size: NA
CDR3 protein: CASSRQALSYNEQFF
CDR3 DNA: TGTGCCAGCAGCCGACAGGCGCTCTCCTACAATGAGCAGTTCTTC

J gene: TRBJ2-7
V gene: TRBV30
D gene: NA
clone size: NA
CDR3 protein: CAWSPHLMEQYF
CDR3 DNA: TGTGCCTGGAGTCCTCACCTGATGGAGCAGTACTTC

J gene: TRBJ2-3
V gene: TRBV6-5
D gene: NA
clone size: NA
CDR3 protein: CASSGLGTDTQYF
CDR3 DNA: TGTGCCAGCAGTGGACTGGGGACAGATACGCAGTATTTT

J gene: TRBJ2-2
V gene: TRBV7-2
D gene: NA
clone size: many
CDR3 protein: CASSHINVLNTGELFF
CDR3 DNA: TGTGCCAGCAGCCATATAAACGTTCTGAACACCGGGGAGCTGTTTTTT

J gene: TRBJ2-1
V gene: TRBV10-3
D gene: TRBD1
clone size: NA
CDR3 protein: CAISPGQGDNEQFF
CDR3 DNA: TGTGCCATCAGTCCGGGACAGGGAGACAATGAGCAGTTCTTC

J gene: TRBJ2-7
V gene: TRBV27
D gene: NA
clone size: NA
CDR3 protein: CASSFQRTVSSYEQYF
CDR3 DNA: TGTGCCAGCAGTTTCCAACGGACGGTGAGCTCCTACGAGCAGTACTTC

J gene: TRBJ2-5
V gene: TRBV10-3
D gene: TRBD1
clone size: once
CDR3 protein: CAISDMTGTETQYF
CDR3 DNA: TGTGCCATCAGTGACATGACAGGGACGGAGACCCAGTACTTC

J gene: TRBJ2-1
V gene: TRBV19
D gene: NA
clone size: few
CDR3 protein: CASRAGQNNEQFF
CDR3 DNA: TGTGCCAGTAGGGCGGGACAGAACAATGAGCAGTTCTTC

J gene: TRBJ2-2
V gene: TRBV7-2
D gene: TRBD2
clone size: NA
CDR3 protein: CASSFAGTSGSIGELFF
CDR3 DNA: TGTGCCAGCAGCTTTGCCGGGACTAGCGGGAGTATCGGGGAGCTGTTTTTT

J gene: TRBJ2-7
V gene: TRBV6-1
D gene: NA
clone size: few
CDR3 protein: CASSEATGTYEQYF
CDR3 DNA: TGTGCCAGCAGTGAAGCAACAGGGACATACGAGCAGTACTTC

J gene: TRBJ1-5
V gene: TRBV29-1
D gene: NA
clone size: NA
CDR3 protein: CSVALEGNQPQHF
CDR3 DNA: TGCAGCGTTGCTCTGGAGGGAAATCAGCCCCAGCATTTT

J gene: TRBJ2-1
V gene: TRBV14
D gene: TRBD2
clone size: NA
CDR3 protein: CASRRTSGSWDEQFF
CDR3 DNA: TGTGCCAGCAGACGGACTAGCGGGAGCTGGGATGAGCAGTTCTTC

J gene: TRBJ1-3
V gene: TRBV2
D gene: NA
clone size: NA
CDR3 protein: CASSVERTGNTIYF
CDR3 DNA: TGTGCCAGCAGTGTAGAACGGACTGGAAACACCATATATTTT

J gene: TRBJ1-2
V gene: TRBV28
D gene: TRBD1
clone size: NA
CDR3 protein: CASSHSWGQNSYGYTF
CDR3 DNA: TGTGCCAGCAGCCATAGTTGGGGACAGAACTCCTATGGCTACACCTTC

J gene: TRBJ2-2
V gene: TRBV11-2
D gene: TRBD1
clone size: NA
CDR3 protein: CASRKPGTGKAGELFF
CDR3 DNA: TGTGCCAGCAGGAAACCCGGGACAGGGAAAGCCGGGGAGCTGTTTTTT

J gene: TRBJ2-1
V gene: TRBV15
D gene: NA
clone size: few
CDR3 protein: CATSRRDSGNEQFF
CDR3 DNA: TGTGCCACCAGCAGGCGGGATAGTGGGAATGAGCAGTTCTTC

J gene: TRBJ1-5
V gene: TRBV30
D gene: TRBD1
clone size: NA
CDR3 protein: CAWSGQGDNQPQHF
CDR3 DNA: TGTGCCTGGAGCGGACAGGGGGACAATCAGCCCCAGCATTTT

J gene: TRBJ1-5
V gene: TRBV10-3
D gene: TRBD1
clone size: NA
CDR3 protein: CAISQDRGDQPQHF
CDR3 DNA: TGTGCCATCAGTCAGGACAGGGGTGATCAGCCCCAGCATTTT

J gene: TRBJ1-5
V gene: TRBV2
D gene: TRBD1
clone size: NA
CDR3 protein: CASSERDRNQPQHF
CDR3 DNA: TGTGCCAGCAGTGAACGGGACAGAAATCAGCCCCAGCATTTT

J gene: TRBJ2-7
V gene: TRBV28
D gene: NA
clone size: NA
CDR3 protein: CASSSQYYEQYF
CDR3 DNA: TGTGCCAGCAGTTCCCAATACTACGAGCAGTACTTC

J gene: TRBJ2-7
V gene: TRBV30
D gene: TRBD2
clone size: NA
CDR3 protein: CAWSPGLAGGPLGEQYF
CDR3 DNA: TGTGCCTGGAGTCCCGGGTTAGCGGGAGGGCCGCTGGGTGAGCAGTACTTC

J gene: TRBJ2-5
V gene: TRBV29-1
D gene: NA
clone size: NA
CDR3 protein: CSVSGGMETQYF
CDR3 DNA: TGCAGCGTCTCCGGGGGCATGGAGACCCAGTACTTC

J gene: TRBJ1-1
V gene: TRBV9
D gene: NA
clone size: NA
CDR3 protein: CASSPDLGGEAFF
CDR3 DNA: TGTGCCAGCAGCCCCGATTTGGGGGGTGAAGCTTTCTTT

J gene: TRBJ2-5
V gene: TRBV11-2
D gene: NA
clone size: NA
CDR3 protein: CASRTVRGRGETQYF
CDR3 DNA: TGTGCCAGCAGAACGGTTAGGGGGCGGGGTGAGACCCAGTACTTC

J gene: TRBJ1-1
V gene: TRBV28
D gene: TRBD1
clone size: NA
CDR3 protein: CASSPLQPGQGTAFF
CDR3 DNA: TGTGCCAGCAGTCCCCTACAACCGGGACAGGGTACAGCTTTCTTT

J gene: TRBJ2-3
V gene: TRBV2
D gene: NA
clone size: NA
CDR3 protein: CASSRDTAQNTQYF
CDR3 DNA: TGTGCCAGCAGCCGGGACACAGCACAGAATACGCAGTATTTT

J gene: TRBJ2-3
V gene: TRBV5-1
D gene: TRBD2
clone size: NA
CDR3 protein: CASSLFGTRTSGTSTDTQYF
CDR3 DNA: TGCGCCAGCAGCTTGTTCGGGACGAGGACTAGCGGGACTAGCACAGATACGCAGTATTTT

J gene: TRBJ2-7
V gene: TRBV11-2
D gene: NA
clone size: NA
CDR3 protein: CASSLAYEQYF
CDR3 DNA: TGTGCCAGCAGCTTGGCCTACGAGCAGTACTTC

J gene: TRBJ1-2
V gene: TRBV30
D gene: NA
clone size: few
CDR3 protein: CAWESKGGYTF
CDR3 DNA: TGTGCCTGGGAGTCGAAAGGGGGCTACACCTTC

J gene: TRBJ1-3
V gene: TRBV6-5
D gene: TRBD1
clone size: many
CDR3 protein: CASSYWQGDNTIYF
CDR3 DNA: TGTGCCAGCAGTTATTGGCAGGGGGATAACACCATATATTTT

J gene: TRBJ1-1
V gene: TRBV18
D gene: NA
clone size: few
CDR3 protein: CASSPIKGGEAFF
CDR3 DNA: TGTGCCAGCTCCCCGATAAAAGGGGGTGAAGCTTTCTTT

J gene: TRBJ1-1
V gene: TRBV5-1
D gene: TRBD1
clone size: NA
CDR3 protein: CASSGQGYTEAFF
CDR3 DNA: TGCGCCAGCAGCGGACAGGGGTACACTGAAGCTTTCTTT

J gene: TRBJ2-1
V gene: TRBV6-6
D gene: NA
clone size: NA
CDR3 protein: CASSVGRTQDYNEQFF
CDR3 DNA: TGTGCCAGCAGCGTAGGCCGGACCCAGGACTACAATGAGCAGTTCTTC

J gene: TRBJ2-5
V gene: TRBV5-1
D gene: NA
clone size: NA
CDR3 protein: CASSRNGRSGFGETQYF
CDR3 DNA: TGCGCCAGCAGCCGAAACGGGAGATCGGGTTTTGGAGAGACCCAGTACTTC

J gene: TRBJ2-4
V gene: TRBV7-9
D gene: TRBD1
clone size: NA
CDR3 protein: CASSPRDSSKNIQYF
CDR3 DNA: TGTGCCAGCAGCCCCAGGGACAGCTCCAAAAACATTCAGTACTTC

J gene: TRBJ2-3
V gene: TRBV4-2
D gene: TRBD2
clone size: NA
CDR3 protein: CASSQVGTSGAQRTQYF
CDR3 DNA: TGTGCCAGCAGCCAAGTTGGGACTAGCGGGGCCCAGAGGACGCAGTATTTT

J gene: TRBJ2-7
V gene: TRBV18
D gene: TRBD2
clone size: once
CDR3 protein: CASSPRPGLADQEQYF
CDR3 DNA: TGTGCCAGCTCACCCAGGCCGGGACTAGCGGATCAAGAGCAGTACTTC